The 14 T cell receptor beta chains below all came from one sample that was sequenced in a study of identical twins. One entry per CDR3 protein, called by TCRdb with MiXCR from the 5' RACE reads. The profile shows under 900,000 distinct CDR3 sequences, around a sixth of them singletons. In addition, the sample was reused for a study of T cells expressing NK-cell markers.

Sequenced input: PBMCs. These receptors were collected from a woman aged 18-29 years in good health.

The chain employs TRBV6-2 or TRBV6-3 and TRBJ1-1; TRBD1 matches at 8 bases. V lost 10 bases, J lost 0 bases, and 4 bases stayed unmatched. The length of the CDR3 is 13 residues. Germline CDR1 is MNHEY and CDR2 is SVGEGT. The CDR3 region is CATSTGVNTEAFF. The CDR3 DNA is TGTGCCACCTCGACAGGGGTGAACACTGAAGCTTTCTTT.

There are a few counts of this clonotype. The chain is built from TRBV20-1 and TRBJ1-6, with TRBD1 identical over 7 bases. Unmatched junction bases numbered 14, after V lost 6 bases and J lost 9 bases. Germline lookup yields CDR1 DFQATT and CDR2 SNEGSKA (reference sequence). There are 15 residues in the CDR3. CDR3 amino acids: CSARAGQHNLSPLHF. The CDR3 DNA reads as TGCAGTGCCCGAGCGGGACAGCACAACCTTTCACCCCTCCACTTT.

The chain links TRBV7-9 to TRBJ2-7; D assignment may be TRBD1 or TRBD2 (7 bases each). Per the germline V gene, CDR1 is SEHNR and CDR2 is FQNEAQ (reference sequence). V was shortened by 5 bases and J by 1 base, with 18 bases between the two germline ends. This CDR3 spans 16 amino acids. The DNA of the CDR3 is TGTGCCAGCAGCACCCAGGGGGTAGCGGGTTCCTACGAGCAGTACTTC. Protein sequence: CASSTQGVAGSYEQYF.

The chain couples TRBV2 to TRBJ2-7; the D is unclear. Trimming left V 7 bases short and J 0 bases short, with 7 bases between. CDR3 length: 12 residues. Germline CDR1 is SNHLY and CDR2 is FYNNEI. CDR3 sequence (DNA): TGTGCCAGCAAATTTAGCTCCTACGAGCAGTACTTC. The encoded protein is CASKFSSYEQYF.

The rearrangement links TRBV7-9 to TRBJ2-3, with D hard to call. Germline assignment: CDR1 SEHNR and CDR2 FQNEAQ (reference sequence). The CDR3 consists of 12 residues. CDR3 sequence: CVVMSSTDTQYF. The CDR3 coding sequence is TGTGTGGTCATGTCGAGCACAGATACGCAGTATTTT.

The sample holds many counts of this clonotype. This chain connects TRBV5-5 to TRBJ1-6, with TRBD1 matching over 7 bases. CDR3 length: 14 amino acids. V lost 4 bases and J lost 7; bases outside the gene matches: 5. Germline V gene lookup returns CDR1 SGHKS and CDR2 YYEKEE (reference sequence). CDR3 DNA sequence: TGTGCCAGCAGCGTGCGGGACAGCAATTCACCCCTCCACTTT. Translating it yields CASSVRDSNSPLHF.

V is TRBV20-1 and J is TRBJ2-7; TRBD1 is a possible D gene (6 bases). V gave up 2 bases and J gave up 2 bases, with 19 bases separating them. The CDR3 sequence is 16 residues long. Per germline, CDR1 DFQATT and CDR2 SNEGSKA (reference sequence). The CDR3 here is CSARPPTEDRPYEQYF. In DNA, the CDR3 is TGCAGTGCTAGACCCCCGACGGAGGACAGACCCTACGAGCAGTACTTC.

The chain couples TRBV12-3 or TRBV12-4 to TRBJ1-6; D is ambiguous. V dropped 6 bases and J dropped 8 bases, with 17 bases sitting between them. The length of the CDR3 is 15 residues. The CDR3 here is CASSRLFESDSPLHF. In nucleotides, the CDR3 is TGTGCCAGCAGCCGCCTCTTTGAGTCCGATTCACCCCTCCACTTT.

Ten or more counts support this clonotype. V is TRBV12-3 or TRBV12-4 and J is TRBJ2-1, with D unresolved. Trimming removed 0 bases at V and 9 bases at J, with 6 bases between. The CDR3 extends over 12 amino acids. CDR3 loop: CASSLALTEQFF. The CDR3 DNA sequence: TGTGCCAGCAGTTTAGCTTTAACTGAGCAGTTCTTC.

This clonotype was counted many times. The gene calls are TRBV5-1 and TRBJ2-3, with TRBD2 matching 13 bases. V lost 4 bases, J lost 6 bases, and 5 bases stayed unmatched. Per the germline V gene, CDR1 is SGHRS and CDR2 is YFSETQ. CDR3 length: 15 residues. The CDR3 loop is CASSTGTSGIDTQYF. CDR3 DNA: TGCGCCAGCAGCACCGGGACTAGCGGGATCGATACGCAGTATTTT.

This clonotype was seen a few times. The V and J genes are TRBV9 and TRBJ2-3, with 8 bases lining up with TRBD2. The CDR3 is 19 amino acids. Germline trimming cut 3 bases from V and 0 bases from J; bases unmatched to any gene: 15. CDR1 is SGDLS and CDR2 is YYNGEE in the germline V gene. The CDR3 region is CASSARNWTSRPSTDTQYF. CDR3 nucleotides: TGTGCCAGCAGCGCCCGAAATTGGACTAGCCGACCTAGCACAGATACGCAGTATTTT.

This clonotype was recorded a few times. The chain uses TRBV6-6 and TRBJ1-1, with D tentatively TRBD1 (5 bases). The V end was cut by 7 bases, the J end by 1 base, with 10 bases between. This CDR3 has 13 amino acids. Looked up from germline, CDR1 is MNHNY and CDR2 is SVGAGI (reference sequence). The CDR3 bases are TGTGCCAGCACTCCCCAGGGGAACACTGAAGCTTTCTTT. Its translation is CASTPQGNTEAFF.

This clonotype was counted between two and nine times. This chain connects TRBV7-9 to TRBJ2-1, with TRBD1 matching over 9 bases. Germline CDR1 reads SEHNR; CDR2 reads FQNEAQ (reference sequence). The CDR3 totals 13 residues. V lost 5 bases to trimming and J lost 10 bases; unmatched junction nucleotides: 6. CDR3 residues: CASSTMGQGEQFF. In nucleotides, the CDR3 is TGTGCCAGCAGCACAATGGGACAGGGCGAGCAGTTCTTC.

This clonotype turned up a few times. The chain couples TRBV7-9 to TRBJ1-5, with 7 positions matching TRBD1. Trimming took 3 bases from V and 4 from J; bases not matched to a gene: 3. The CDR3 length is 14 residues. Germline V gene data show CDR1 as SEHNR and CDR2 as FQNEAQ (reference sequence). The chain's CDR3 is CASSFGTENQPQHF. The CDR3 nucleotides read TGTGCCAGCAGCTTCGGGACAGAGAATCAGCCCCAGCATTTT.